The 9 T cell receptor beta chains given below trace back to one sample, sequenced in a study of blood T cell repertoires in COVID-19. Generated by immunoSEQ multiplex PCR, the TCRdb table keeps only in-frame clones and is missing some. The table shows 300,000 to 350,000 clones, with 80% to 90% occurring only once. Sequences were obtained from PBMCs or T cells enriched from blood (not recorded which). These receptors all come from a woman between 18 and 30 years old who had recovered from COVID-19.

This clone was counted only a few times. The CDR3: CASSQDPLYEQYF. CDR3 coding DNA: TGCGCCAGCAGCCAAGATCCTCTGTACGAGCAGTACTTC. The chain couples TRBV4-3 to TRBJ2-7, with no clear D. The germline gives CDR1 LGHNA, CDR2 YSLEER. V dropped 0 bases and J dropped 4 bases, with 7 bases sitting between them. The CDR3 has 13 residues.

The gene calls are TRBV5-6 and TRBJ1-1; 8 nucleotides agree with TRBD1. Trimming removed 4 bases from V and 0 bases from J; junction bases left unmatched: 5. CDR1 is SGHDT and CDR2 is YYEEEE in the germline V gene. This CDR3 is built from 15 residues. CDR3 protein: CASSKRTGMNTEAFF. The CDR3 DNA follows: TGTGCCAGCAGCAAAAGGACAGGGATGAACACTGAAGCTTTCTTT.

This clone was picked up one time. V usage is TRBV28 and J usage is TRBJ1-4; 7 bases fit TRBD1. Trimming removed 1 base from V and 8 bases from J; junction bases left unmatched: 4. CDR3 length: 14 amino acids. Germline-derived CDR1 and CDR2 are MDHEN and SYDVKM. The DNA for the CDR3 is TGTGCCAGCAGTTTATCCCAGGGGGTGGAAAAACTGTTTTTT. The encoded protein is CASSLSQGVEKLFF.

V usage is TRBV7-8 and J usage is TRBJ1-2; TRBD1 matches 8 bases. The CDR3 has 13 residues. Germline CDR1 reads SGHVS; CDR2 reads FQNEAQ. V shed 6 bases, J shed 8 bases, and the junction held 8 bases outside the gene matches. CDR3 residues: CASSQTGESGYTF. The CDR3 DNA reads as TGTGCCAGCAGTCAGACAGGGGAGAGCGGCTACACCTTC.

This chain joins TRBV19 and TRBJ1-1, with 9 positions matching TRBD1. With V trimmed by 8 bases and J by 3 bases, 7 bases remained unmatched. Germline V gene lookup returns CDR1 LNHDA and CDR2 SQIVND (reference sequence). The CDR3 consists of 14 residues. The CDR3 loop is CASRTGGKDTEAFF. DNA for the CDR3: TGTGCCAGTCGTACAGGGGGCAAGGACACTGAAGCTTTCTTT.

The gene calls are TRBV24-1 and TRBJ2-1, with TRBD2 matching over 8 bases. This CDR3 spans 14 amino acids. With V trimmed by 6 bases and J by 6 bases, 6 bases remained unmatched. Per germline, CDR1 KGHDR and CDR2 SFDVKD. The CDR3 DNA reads TGTGCCACCAGTAGGAAGGGACTAGTCAATGAGCAGTTCTTC. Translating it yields CATSRKGLVNEQFF.

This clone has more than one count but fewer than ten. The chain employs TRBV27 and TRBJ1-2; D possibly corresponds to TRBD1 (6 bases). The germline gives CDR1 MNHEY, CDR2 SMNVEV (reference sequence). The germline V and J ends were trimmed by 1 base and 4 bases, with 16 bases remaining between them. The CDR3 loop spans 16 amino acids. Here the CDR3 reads CASSLYVQGMTYGYTF. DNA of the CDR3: TGTGCCAGCAGTTTATACGTCCAGGGGATGACCTATGGCTACACCTTC.

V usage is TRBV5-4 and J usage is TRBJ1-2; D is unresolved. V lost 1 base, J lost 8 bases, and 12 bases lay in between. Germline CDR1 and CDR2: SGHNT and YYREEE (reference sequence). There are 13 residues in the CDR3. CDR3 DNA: TGTGCCAGCAGCTTGATGGGCGGCGGGGGCTACACCTTC. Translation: CASSLMGGGGYTF. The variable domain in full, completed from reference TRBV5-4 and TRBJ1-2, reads ETGVTQSPTHLIKTRGQQVTLRCSSQSGHNTVSWYQQALGQGPQFIFQYYREEENGRGNFPPRFSGLQFPNYSSELNVNALELDDSALYLCASSLMGGGGYTFGSGTRLTVV.

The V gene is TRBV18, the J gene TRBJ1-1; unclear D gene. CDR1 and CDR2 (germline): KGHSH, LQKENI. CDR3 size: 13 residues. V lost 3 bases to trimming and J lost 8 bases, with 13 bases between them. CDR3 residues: CASSPGGGLEAFF. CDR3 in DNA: TGTGCCAGCTCACCCGGAGGAGGACTCGAAGCTTTCTTT. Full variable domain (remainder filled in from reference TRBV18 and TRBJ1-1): NAGVMQNPRHLVRRRGQEARLRCSPMKGHSHVYWYRQLPEEGLKFMVYLQKENIIDESGMPKERFSAEFPKEGPSILRIQQVVRGDSAAYFCASSPGGGLEAFFGQGTRLTVV.